The present T cell receptor beta chain was sequenced within a study of regulatory T cells in long-lasting Graves disease. For the study at large: Graves' patients who were just diagnosed had used antithyroid drugs for under 3 months. Study outcomes and limitations: Newly diagnosed Graves' patients exceeded persistent ones in TCR diversity.

The germline V and J ends were trimmed by 6 bases and 6 bases, with 17 bases remaining between them. The CDR3 spans 15 residues. The germline gives CDR1 MDHEN, CDR2 SYDVKM. Time point defined: newly diagnosed GD, antithyroid drugs for less than 3 months. RNA extracted from PBMCs served as the sequencing template. This clonotype was counted many times. Antigen unknown. CDR3-region Arm-PCR and iRepertoire HTBI primers produced the TCR beta libraries. TCRdb independently ran MiXCR on the multiplex PCR reads; one entry per CDR3 protein. This table has more than 350,000 distinct CDR3 sequences, about 15% appearing once. In addition, the sample was reused for a study of T cells in Graves' hyperthyroidism and ophthalmopathy. As that study records: The model made its ophthalmopathy prediction, and onset followed a median approximately 6 months later.

The sample in question was peripheral blood mononuclear cells (PBMCs), obtained at new diagnosis, from a patient treated with antithyroid drugs. This chain links TRBV28 with TRBJ2-2, with a possible D match to TRBD1 (7 bases). The sequence was collected from a woman between 25 and 40 years old with Graves disease. The CDR3 loop reads CASSPGGGPSGELFF. CDR3 in DNA: TGTGCCAGCAGCCCAGGGGGAGGCCCTTCCGGGGAGCTGTTTTTT.